This TCR beta chain originates from a study of blood T cell repertoires in COVID-19. Study in general: T cells, B-cell-depleted T cells, or PBMCs supplied cDNA or gDNA.

Trimming took off 3 bases at V and 4 bases at J, with 13 bases between the two ends. The CDR3 runs to 15 residues. Germline values: CDR1 LGHDT, CDR2 YNNKEL (reference sequence). Profiled with immunoSEQ multiplex PCR; TCRdb holds only in-frame clones, not every one. The sample gives about 240,000 clones, approximately 84% of which show up once; roughly 3% is in the top ten. This clonotype originated in a woman aged 25-40 years who had recovered from COVID-19. The rearrangement links TRBV3-1 (or the pseudogene TRBV3-2) to TRBJ1-5; possibly TRBD1 for D (5 bases). Source material: peripheral blood. The CDR3 DNA is TGTGCCAGCAGCCAGGGCAGGGCCCGAAATCAGCCCCAGCATTTT. Translated: CASSQGRARNQPQHF.